The source of this T cell receptor (beta chain) is a study of blood T cell repertoires in COVID-19. About the research overall: The United States, Italy and Spain provided the acute and convalescent COVID-19 samples.

Sequenced by immunoSEQ multiplex PCR; TCRdb stores in-frame clones only, minus some. The data show 170,000 or so clones, 80% to 85% seen once. The CDR3 loop spans 15 amino acids. Trimming removed 5 bases at V and 0 bases at J, with 11 bases between. Germline values: CDR1 ENHRY, CDR2 SYGVKD. Followed longitudinally, the Seattle patients had been enrolled during active infection. V and J are TRBV10-3 and TRBJ2-1; the D gene is possibly TRBD1 (5 bases). The TCR sequence derives from a woman between 70 and 85 years old with COVID-19, enrolled during active disease. Sequencing was carried out using peripheral blood. CDR3 amino acids: CAISRQQSSYNEQFF. The CDR3 bases are TGTGCCATCAGTAGACAGCAGAGCTCCTACAATGAGCAGTTCTTC.